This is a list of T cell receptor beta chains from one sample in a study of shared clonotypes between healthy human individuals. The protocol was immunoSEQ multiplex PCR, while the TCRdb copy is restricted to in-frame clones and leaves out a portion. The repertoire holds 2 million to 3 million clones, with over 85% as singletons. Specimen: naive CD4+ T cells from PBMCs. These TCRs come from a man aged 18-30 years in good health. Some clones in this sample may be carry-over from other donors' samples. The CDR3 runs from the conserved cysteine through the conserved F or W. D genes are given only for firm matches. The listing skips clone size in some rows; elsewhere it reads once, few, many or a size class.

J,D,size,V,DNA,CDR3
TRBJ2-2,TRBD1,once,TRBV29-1,TGCAGCGTTGACAGGGGGCGCACCGGGGAGCTGTTTTTT,CSVDRGRTGELFF
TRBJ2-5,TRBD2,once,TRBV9,TGTGCCAGCAGCCCCCCGGGGGGAGGAGAGACCCAGTACTTC,CASSPPGGGETQYF
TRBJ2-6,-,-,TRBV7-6,TGTGCCAGCAGCTTGGCTGCTGGGGCCAACGTCCTGACTTTC,CASSLAAGANVLTF
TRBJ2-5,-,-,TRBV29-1,TGCAGCGTCGTTCGGGAGATGGTGGTTGAGACCCAGTACTTC,CSVVREMVVETQYF
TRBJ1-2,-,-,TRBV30,TGTGCCTGGAGGCTGTCAGGGGTAGGCTATGGCTACACCTTC,CAWRLSGVGYGYTF
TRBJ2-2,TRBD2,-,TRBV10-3,TGTGCCATCAGCGGACTAGCGGGAGGGACCGGGGAGCTGTTTTTT,CAISGLAGGTGELFF
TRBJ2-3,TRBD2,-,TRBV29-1,TGCAGCGATCGGGCGGGAGGGGTTACGCAGTATTTT,CSDRAGGVTQYF
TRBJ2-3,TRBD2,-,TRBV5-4,TGTGCCAGCAGCTTGGGGGGAGGGACAGATACGCAGTATTTT,CASSLGGGTDTQYF
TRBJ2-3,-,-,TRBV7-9,TGTGCCAGCAGCTTTCCTAGCAGCTACACAGATACGCAGTATTTT,CASSFPSSYTDTQYF
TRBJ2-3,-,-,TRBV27,TGTGCCAGCAGTTTATACGGCGGAAGTCTTAGCACAGATACGCAGTATTTT,CASSLYGGSLSTDTQYF
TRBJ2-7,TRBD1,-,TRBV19,TGTGCCAGTAGTGGGACAGGCCCTAGGGGCGAGCAGTACTTC,CASSGTGPRGEQYF
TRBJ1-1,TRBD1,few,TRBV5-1,TGCGCCAGCTCCGGGACAGGGGAGGGTGGGACTGAAGCTTTCTTT,CASSGTGEGGTEAFF
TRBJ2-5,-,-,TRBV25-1,TGTGCCAGCAGTGAACACGGTGCCTTACCGCAAGAGACCCAGTACTTC,CASSEHGALPQETQYF
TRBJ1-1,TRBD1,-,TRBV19,TGTGCCAGTAGTCCCACCGACAGGGACGAAGCTTTCTTT,CASSPTDRDEAFF
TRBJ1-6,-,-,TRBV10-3,TGTGCCATCAGTGATAGTAGCAATTCACCCCTCCACTTT,CAISDSSNSPLHF
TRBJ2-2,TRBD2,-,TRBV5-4,TGTGCCAGCAGCTCCCCCACTAGCGGGGGAACCGGGGAGCTGTTTTTT,CASSSPTSGGTGELFF
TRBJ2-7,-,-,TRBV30,TGTGCCTGGAGAGGAAGCCACTACGAGCAGTACTTC,CAWRGSHYEQYF
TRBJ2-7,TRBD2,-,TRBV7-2,TGTGCCAGCAGCCCTAGGGGGACTAGCGGGAGCAACGAGCAGTACTTC,CASSPRGTSGSNEQYF
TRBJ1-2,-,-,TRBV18,TGTGCCAGCTACTCGGGGCAGGGAAACTATGGCTACACCTTC,CASYSGQGNYGYTF
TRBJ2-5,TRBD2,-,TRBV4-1,TGCGCCAGCAGCCAGGGACTAGCGGAAGGGACCCAGTACTTC,CASSQGLAEGTQYF
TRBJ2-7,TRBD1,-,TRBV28,TGTGCCAGCAGTTTCCAGGACAGGGCGGGCGAGCAGTACTTC,CASSFQDRAGEQYF
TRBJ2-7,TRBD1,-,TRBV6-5,TGTGCCAGCAGTTCCCAAAAAACAGGGGACGAGCAGTACTTC,CASSSQKTGDEQYF
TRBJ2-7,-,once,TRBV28,TGTGCCAGCAGTCCCGTCGGGTACGAGCAGTACTTC,CASSPVGYEQYF
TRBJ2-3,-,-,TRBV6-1,TGTGCCAGTCGGACGGACCGCACAGATACGCAGTATTTT,CASRTDRTDTQYF
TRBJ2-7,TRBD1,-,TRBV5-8,TGTGCCAGCAGCCGCGGGACAGGGGCATCCTACGAGCAGTACTTC,CASSRGTGASYEQYF
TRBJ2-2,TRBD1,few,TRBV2,TGTGCCACCACGGACAGGAAGAACACCGGGGAGCTGTTTTTT,CATTDRKNTGELFF
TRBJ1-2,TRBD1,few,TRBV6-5,TGTGCCAGCGCCTTCAGGGGGGACTATGGCTACACCTTC,CASAFRGDYGYTF
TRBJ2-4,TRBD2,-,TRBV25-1,TGTGCCAGCAGGACTAGCGGGAGGGGAGGGGCCAAAAACATTCAGTACTTC,CASRTSGRGGAKNIQYF
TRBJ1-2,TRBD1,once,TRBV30,TGTGCCTGGAGTGTACAGGGGGGACAGGACTATGGCTACACCTTC,CAWSVQGGQDYGYTF
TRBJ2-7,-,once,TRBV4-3,TGCGCCAGCAGCCAAGACTCGGGTCGCGAGCAGTACTTC,CASSQDSGREQYF
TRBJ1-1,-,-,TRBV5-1,TGCGCCAGCAGCTTGTCCGCAGAGAACACTGAAGCTTTCTTT,CASSLSAENTEAFF
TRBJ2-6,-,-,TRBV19,TGTGCCAGTAGCCCTACAGCCTCTGGGGCCAACGTCCTGACTTTC,CASSPTASGANVLTF
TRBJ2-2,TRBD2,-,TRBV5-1,TGCGCCAGCAGCTTGGAGGGACTAGTGACCGGGGAGCTGTTTTTT,CASSLEGLVTGELFF
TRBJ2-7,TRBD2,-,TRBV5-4,TGTGCCAGCAGCTTGGGCGGGGGAAACTACGAGCAGTACTTC,CASSLGGGNYEQYF
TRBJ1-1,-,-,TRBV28,TGTGCCAGCAGTTTACGTCGGGCAGGTGGGGCTTTCTTT,CASSLRRAGGAFF